The present T cell receptor (beta chain) was sequenced within a study of vaccination effects on CD4 cells after COVID-19 (dated by TCRdb to between 2021 and 2022). General notes on the study: Participants received two doses of either the BNT162b2 or the mRNA-1273 mRNA SARS-CoV-2 vaccine. In both COVID-19 convalescent patients and infection-naive vaccine recipients, the study compared SARS-CoV-2 spike-specific CD4+ TCR repertoires from before mRNA vaccination with those from after it. Altogether, nine to ten COVID-19 convalescent patients and several SARS-CoV-2-naive healthy vaccine recipients made up the full study. Cultures from other donors in the study were sequenced using the Oncomine TCR Beta short-read assay on an Illumina iSeq 100.

The ViraFEST assay stimulated PBMC with viral peptide pools and then used TCR sequencing to identify antigen-specific CD4+ T cell clonotypes by expansion. After around 11 days of culture, CD4+ T cells were isolated with the EasySep CD4+ T cell isolation kit. The absence of prior SARS-CoV-2 infection in healthy vaccine recipients was confirmed by negative nucleocapsid antibodies before and after vaccination. Each well held 1.5 million to 2.5 million PBMC cultured in IMDM containing approximately 5% human AB serum, approximately 10 IU/ml IL-2 and gentamicin, along with approximately 10 ug/ml peptides. Half of the culture medium was replaced with fresh IL-2-containing medium on days 3 and 7. Unless noted otherwise, every peptide stimulation condition was cultured in triplicate wells. Using Ficoll-Paque Plus gradient centrifugation, PBMC were separated from whole blood and then either used fresh or cryopreserved at -140C. The overlapping peptide pools covered the spike proteins of SARS-CoV-2 and of the common cold coronaviruses HCoV-NL63, HCoV-OC43 and HCoV-229E. The QIAamp micro DNA kit was used to extract genomic DNA from the cultured CD4+ T cells.

This clone was recorded once. Which antigen it targets is not known. No base-level quality is on record; no much larger clone is a single base apart. The method behind the library was the immunoSEQ multiplex PCR assay. DNA from the cultured, isolated CD4+ T cells was subjected to TCR beta CDR3 sequencing. The authors' analysis ran thus. Non-productive TCR sequences were removed and reads were trimmed to the CDR3 region, keeping CDR3s of at least 7 amino acids. The MANAFEST web app was used to identify antigen-specific clonotypes by comparing expansion in peptide wells with expansion in reference cultures. Positive clones required FDR<0.05 expansion versus reference and all other wells, odds ratio above 5, and frequency above 0.1% in two replicate wells. Cross-reactive clonotypes were defined as significantly expanded in SARS-CoV-2 spike wells and in at least one common cold coronavirus spike condition. CDR3 similarity was assessed by Levenshtein distance using the stringdist R package, and unrooted trees were constructed with ape in R 3.6.1. TCRdb provides this immuneACCESS table in a form limited to in-frame rearrangements. Some clones are lacking; in checked studies, under half of them reflect an unresolved V gene, and why the rest are absent is not known. Clone size and the V and J calls come from that table; the DNA yielded D and trimming. The sample records some 68,000 clones, 80% of which are singletons. The ten largest clones add up to 10% to 15% of the sample.

General study outcomes and caveats: Only a small number of convalescent patients were included, and no early post-infection timepoints were available, which limited the study. Both infection-induced and vaccine-induced clones contracted markedly at late post-vaccination timepoints, which is consistent with waning T cell responses. Among healthy vaccine recipients, nearly all vaccine-induced clones were SARS-CoV-2 mono-reactive, and only 1 of 255 was cross-reactive with common cold coronaviruses.

V is reduced by 4 bases and J by 2 bases, leaving a spacing of 9 bases between them. Via the germline V gene (reference sequence), CDR1 is LGHDT and CDR2 YNNKEL. Measured from the cysteine to the valine, the CDR3 is 13 residues long. The DNA shown is the 39-base CDR3, in frame from base 1. The chain employs TRBV3-1 (or the pseudogene TRBV3-2) and TRBJ2-7; the D gene is perhaps TRBD2, on 5 matching bases. The receptor comes from a human donor who received a COVID-19 vaccine. Sequencing used CD4+ T cells from PBMCs cultured with SARS-CoV-2 spike peptides, obtained before COVID-19 vaccination. The sample's cell subset or site label, in plain terms: SARS-CoV-2 spike overlapping peptide pool stimulation. The CDR3 region reads CASSPKGAYEQYV. DNA sequence: TGTGCCAGCAGCCCAAAGGGAGCCTACGAGCAGTACGTC.